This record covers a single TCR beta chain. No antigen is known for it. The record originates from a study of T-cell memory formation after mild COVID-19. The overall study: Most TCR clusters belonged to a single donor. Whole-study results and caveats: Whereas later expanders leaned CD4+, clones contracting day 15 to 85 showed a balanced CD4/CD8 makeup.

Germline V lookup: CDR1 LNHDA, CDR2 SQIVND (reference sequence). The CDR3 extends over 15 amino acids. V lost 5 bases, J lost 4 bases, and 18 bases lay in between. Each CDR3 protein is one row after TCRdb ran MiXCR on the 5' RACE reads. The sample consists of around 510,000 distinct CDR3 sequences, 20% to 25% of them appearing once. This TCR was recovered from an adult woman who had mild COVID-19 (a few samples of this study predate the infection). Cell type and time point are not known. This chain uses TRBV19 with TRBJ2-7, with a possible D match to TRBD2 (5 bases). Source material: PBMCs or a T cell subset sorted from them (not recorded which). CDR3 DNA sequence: TGTGCCAGTAGTTCCCCGGACTCCCCAGGATACGAGCAGTACTTC. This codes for CASSSPDSPGYEQYF.